The 4 T cell receptor beta chains below come from one sample, sequenced in a study of patients and donors after allogeneic stem cell transplantation. Via MiXCR, TCRdb re-called the RT-PCR reads, giving one row per CDR3 protein. Altogether 150,000 or so distinct CDR3 sequences are present, roughly 24% being singletons, with the ten largest covering roughly a quarter. Sequencing used blood, either unsorted or a sorted T cell fraction (not recorded which). The receptors were sampled from a human donor who was either an allogeneic HSCT recipient or a stem cell or donor lymphocyte infusion donor (not recorded which). It is not recorded whose cells these are; they may come from a transplant donor.

This clonotype occurred a few times. The rearrangement links TRBV5-5 to TRBJ1-5; 7 nucleotides agree with TRBD1. The CDR3 loop spans 14 amino acids. Germline assignment: CDR1 SGHKS and CDR2 YYEKEE (reference sequence). Trimming took 3 bases from V and 1 from J; bases not matched to a gene: 1. The CDR3 nucleotides read TGTGCCAGCAGCTGGGACAGAAGCAATCAGCCCCAGCATTTT. Translation gives CASSWDRSNQPQHF.

The CDR3 sequence: CAITPPEPSEFVYNEQFF. The CDR3 DNA follows: TGTGCCATCACACCACCTGAGCCTAGTGAATTCGTCTACAATGAGCAGTTCTTC. V and J are TRBV10-3 and TRBJ2-1; D ambiguous. The CDR3 covers 18 residues. Trimming left V 7 bases short and J 3 bases short, with 25 bases between. Germline assignment: CDR1 ENHRY and CDR2 SYGVKD.

This clonotype was observed a few times. The chain is built from TRBV5-1 and TRBJ1-2; D is unclear. This CDR3 is built from 14 residues. V was clipped by 4 bases and J by 5 bases, with 15 bases between them. Germline CDR1 reads SGHRS; CDR2 reads YFSETQ. The CDR3 loop is CASSPRTASYGYTF. The CDR3 nucleotides are TGCGCCAGCAGCCCCAGGACGGCAAGTTATGGCTACACCTTC.

Points on this clonotype: Germline and junction disagree at one end, which may indicate a read error. The chain combines TRBV6-1 with TRBJ2-3; D could derive from TRBD1 or TRBD2 (6 bases each). Germline CDR1 reads MNHNS; CDR2 reads SASEGT. The CDR3 consists of 13 residues. Here the CDR3 DNA reads TGTGCCAGCAGCGAAGAAGGGGGGGATACGCAGTATTTT. Translating gives CASSEEGGDTQYF.